Listed here are 21 T cell receptor beta chains from one sample, sequenced in a study of shared clonotypes between healthy human individuals. The assay was immunoSEQ multiplex PCR, and TCRdb's table has in-frame clones only and misses some. The table has roughly 2.6 million clones, just over 90% seen once. Sequenced material: naive CD4+ T cells sorted from blood. The subset was: CD45RA+ positively selected. Every receptor here comes from a man younger than 35 in good health.

The chain combines TRBV9 with TRBJ1-2; no clear D. The CDR3 runs 16 residues. The V end was cut by 3 bases, the J end by 4 bases, with 19 bases between. Germline V gene data show CDR1 as SGDLS and CDR2 as YYNGEE. Written as DNA, the CDR3 is TGTGCCAGCAGCGGCCGCGGCGGAGAAAGAGGCTATGGCTACACCTTC. Amino acids: CASSGRGGERGYGYTF.

The V call is TRBV2, the J call TRBJ2-5, with 8 bases identical to TRBD2. V lost 5 bases and J lost 5; bases outside the gene matches: 7. CDR1 SNHLY and CDR2 FYNNEI come from the germline V gene. The CDR3 runs to 14 residues. The CDR3 is CASSPPGLGETQYF. The CDR3 nucleotides read TGTGCCAGCAGTCCCCCGGGACTAGGGGAGACCCAGTACTTC.

The chain joins TRBV18 to TRBJ2-7; 11 bases are shared with TRBD2. This CDR3 is built from 15 residues. The V gene end was trimmed by 3 bases and the J gene end by 0 bases; junction bases not matched to a gene: 1. Germline V gene sequence: CDR1 KGHSH, CDR2 LQKENI. CDR3: CASSPTSGTSYEQYF. The DNA of the CDR3 is TGTGCCAGCTCACCGACTAGCGGGACCTCCTACGAGCAGTACTTC. Together with reference TRBV18 and TRBJ2-7, the CDR3 gives the full variable domain: NAGVMQNPRHLVRRRGQEARLRCSPMKGHSHVYWYRQLPEEGLKFMVYLQKENIIDESGMPKERFSAEFPKEGPSILRIQQVVRGDSAAYFCASSPTSGTSYEQYFGPGTRLTVT.

This clone was counted between two and nine times. The rearrangement uses TRBV2 and TRBJ1-5; D unresolved. The CDR3 length is 16 residues. Germline CDR1 is SNHLY and CDR2 is FYNNEI. Trimming pared 6 bases from V and 0 bases from J, leaving 15 bases between. The CDR3 bases are TGTGCCAGCAGCGCTTTAACGGCGGATAGCAATCAGCCCCAGCATTTT. Protein: CASSALTADSNQPQHF.

The genes are TRBV5-4 and TRBJ2-3; 10 bases align to TRBD2. The CDR3 covers 16 residues. V dropped 3 bases and J dropped 4; count of bases not matched to a gene: 8. CDR1 and CDR2 from the germline V gene are SGHNT and YYREEE (reference sequence). The CDR3 coding sequence is TGTGCCAGCAGCTCGGGGCTAGGGACTAGCGCAGATACGCAGTATTTT. Its translation is CASSSGLGTSADTQYF.

J is TRBJ2-1 and V is TRBV28; D call uncertain. There are 16 residues in the CDR3. Trimming took 2 bases from V and 2 from J, leaving 13 bases between them. Looked up from germline, CDR1 is MDHEN and CDR2 is SYDVKM. The CDR3 spells CASSLDARGTYNEQFF. CDR3 nucleotides: TGTGCCAGCAGTTTAGACGCCCGAGGCACCTACAATGAGCAGTTCTTC. Combining the CDR3 with reference TRBV28 and TRBJ2-1 gives the whole variable domain DVKVTQSSRYLVKRTGEKVFLECVQDMDHENMFWYRQDPGLGLRLIYFSYDVKMKEKGDIPEGYSVSREKKERFSLILESASTNQTSMYLCASSLDARGTYNEQFFGPGTRLTVL.

Of note for this clone: Other DNA sequences in this specimen translate into the identical CDR3. The V call is TRBV9, the J call TRBJ2-3; D is perhaps TRBD2 (6 bases). The CDR3 extends over 13 amino acids. The germline gives CDR1 SGDLS, CDR2 YYNGEE. V gave up 3 bases and J gave up 3 bases, with 8 bases separating them. CDR3 amino acids: CASSAGGTDTQYF. CDR3 DNA: TGTGCCAGCAGCGCTGGGGGGACAGATACGCAGTATTTT.

The gene calls are TRBV4-1 and TRBJ2-4; TRBD1 aligns across 9 bases. Germline V gene data show CDR1 as MGHRA and CDR2 as YSYEKL. The CDR3 has 14 residues. V shed 1 base, J shed 6 bases, and the junction held 1 base outside the gene matches. The CDR3 bases are TGCGCCAGCAGCCAAGCGGACAGGGGAAACATTCAGTACTTC. It codes for CASSQADRGNIQYF.

The V and J genes are TRBV2 and TRBJ2-3; D is possibly TRBD1 or TRBD2 (5 bases each). The V and J ends lost 4 bases and 3 bases respectively, with 17 bases between them. This CDR3 contains 16 residues. Germline V gene sequence: CDR1 SNHLY, CDR2 FYNNEI. The chain's CDR3 is CASSARDREATDTQYF. The CDR3 DNA reads as TGTGCCAGCAGTGCCCGGGACCGGGAAGCGACAGATACGCAGTATTTT.

The genes are TRBV11-3 and TRBJ2-1, with D perhaps assigned TRBD1 or TRBD2 (5 bases each). The germline CDR1 and CDR2 sequences are SGHNT and YENEEA. The V end lost 5 bases, the J end lost 5 bases, and 10 bases lay between the germline ends. The CDR3 is 13 amino acids. The CDR3 is CASSTGPHNEQFF. The DNA for the CDR3 is TGTGCCAGCAGCACGGGACCACACAATGAGCAGTTCTTC.

CDR3 in amino acids: CASSPGRGRAGNTIYF. For the CDR3, the DNA is TGTGCCAGCTCACCGGGCAGGGGAAGGGCTGGAAACACCATATATTTT. This rearrangement joins TRBV18 to TRBJ1-3; perhaps TRBD1 as D (6 bases). The CDR3 spans 16 residues. Trimming removed 3 bases from V and 2 bases from J, with 14 bases in between. Germline assignment: CDR1 KGHSH and CDR2 LQKENI.

The chain couples TRBV23-1 to TRBJ1-5; D unresolved. TRBV23-1 is classed as an ORF, of uncertain function. V was trimmed by 4 bases and J by 2 bases, leaving 15 bases between them. This CDR3 contains 16 residues. In DNA form, the CDR3 reads TGCGCCAGCAGTCGGCGGTGCTATAGGGGCAATCAGCCCCAGCATTTT. It encodes CASSRRCYRGNQPQHF.

The CDR3 sequence is CAWSGYSGTGGNEQFF. The CDR3 DNA reads as TGTGCCTGGAGTGGGTACTCCGGGACAGGGGGCAATGAGCAGTTCTTC. V and J are TRBV30 and TRBJ2-1, with 11 bases lining up with TRBD1. The V segment lost 1 base and the J segment 6 bases; nucleotides outside the gene matches: 8. Looked up from germline, CDR1 is GTSNPN and CDR2 is SVGIG (reference sequence). This CDR3 comprises 16 residues.

This chain links TRBV6-5 with TRBJ2-7, with 8 bases fitting TRBD1. The CDR3 covers 14 residues. The trim removed 6 bases at V and 4 bases at J, leaving 8 bases unmatched. CDR1 and CDR2 (germline): MNHEY, SVGAGI. CDR3 amino acids: CASSKTRGRYEQYF. Here the CDR3 DNA reads TGTGCCAGCAGCAAAACCAGGGGGCGATACGAGCAGTACTTC.

The chain is built from TRBV5-6 and TRBJ1-6; 8 bases are a match to TRBD1. V gave up 0 bases and J gave up 0 bases; unmatched junction bases: 8. Germline CDR1 SGHDT, CDR2 YYEEEE. The CDR3 extends over 19 amino acids. CDR3 residues: CASSLGDRGKSSYNSPLHF. The CDR3 nucleotides read TGTGCCAGCAGCTTGGGAGACAGGGGAAAGAGCTCCTATAATTCACCCCTCCACTTT.

V gene TRBV5-1 combines with J gene TRBJ2-7, with 8 bases lining up with TRBD1. The CDR3 is 14 amino acids. Trimming removed 0 bases from V and 4 bases from J; junction bases left unmatched: 3. The germline V gene encodes CDR1 SGHRS and CDR2 YFSETQ. The CDR3 region has the DNA TGCGCCAGCAGCTTGGGACAGGGGCGGTACGAGCAGTACTTC. Translation: CASSLGQGRYEQYF. The variable domain in full, with the rest retrieved from reference TRBV5-1 and TRBJ2-7, is KAGVTQTPRYLIKTRGQQVTLSCSPISGHRSVSWYQQTPGQGLQFLFEYFSETQRNKGNFPGRFSGRQFSNSRSEMNVSTLELGDSALYLCASSLGQGRYEQYFGPGTRLTVT.

The chain employs TRBV9 and TRBJ2-1; TRBD2 matches at 12 bases. Germline lookup yields CDR1 SGDLS and CDR2 YYNGEE. The J segment lost 0 bases and the V segment lost 0 bases, leaving 10 bases of the junction unmatched. CDR3 length: 20 residues. CDR3 coding DNA: TGTGCCAGCAGCGTAGTGCCCCTAGCGGGAGGGTCCAGCTCCTACAATGAGCAGTTCTTC. This encodes CASSVVPLAGGSSSYNEQFF.

This chain joins TRBV18 and TRBJ2-7; D perhaps matches TRBD2 (5 bases). The CDR3 runs to 13 residues. The germline CDR1 and CDR2 sequences are KGHSH and LQKENI. V dropped 5 bases and J dropped 3 bases, with 11 bases sitting between them. CDR3 sequence reads: CASSAGVFYEQYF. Written as DNA, the CDR3 is TGTGCCAGCTCAGCCGGGGTCTTCTACGAGCAGTACTTC. Full variable domain (rest looked up from reference TRBV18 and TRBJ2-7): NAGVMQNPRHLVRRRGQEARLRCSPMKGHSHVYWYRQLPEEGLKFMVYLQKENIIDESGMPKERFSAEFPKEGPSILRIQQVVRGDSAAYFCASSAGVFYEQYFGPGTRLTVT.

With respect to this clone: Other DNA sequences of this sample code for an identical CDR3. V is TRBV5-1 and J is TRBJ1-4; TRBD1 matches 8 bases. V was clipped by 4 bases and J by 4 bases; unmatched bases: 3. Germline lookup yields CDR1 SGHRS and CDR2 YFSETQ. The length of the CDR3 is 14 residues. The CDR3 reads CASSRDRLNEKLFF. The CDR3 nucleotides are TGCGCCAGCAGCAGGGACAGGCTTAATGAAAAACTGTTTTTT.

The rearrangement links TRBV5-1 to TRBJ2-7, with D possibly matching TRBD1 (6 bases). With 4 bases removed from V and 9 bases from J, the gap between germline ends came to 26 bases. In germline, CDR1 is SGHRS, CDR2 YFSETQ. CDR3 length: 16 residues. The CDR3 bases are TGCGCCAGCAGCCTGGATACACCCGGGACAAGCTTTGTGCAGTACTTC. Amino acid sequence: CASSLDTPGTSFVQYF.

The rearrangement joins TRBV4-1 to TRBJ1-6; TRBD1 agrees at 12 bases. CDR3 length: 18 residues. V was clipped by 1 base and J by 4 bases; unmatched bases: 5. Germline loops: CDR1 MGHRA, CDR2 YSYEKL. The CDR3 sequence is CASSQARDRGPYNSPLHF. The DNA of the CDR3 is TGCGCCAGCAGCCAAGCCCGGGACAGGGGGCCTTATAATTCACCCCTCCACTTT.